The 15 T cell receptor beta chains below all came from one sample that was sequenced in a study of preoperative IRX-2 immunotherapy in early breast cancer. Measured with immunoSEQ multiplex PCR; TCRdb has only the in-frame clones, and not every one. There are around 28,000 clones in the sample; nearly 90% occur only once, and 9.8% lies in the top ten. Described treatment: preoperative locoregional IRX-2 cytokine immunotherapy. The material was obtained from a patient treated with IRX-2 immunotherapy. The receptors derive from a human donor with breast cancer.

The chain combines TRBV4-3 with TRBJ2-7; D is unclear. V lost 0 bases to trimming and J lost 9 bases, with 18 bases between them. The CDR3 is 15 residues long. In germline, CDR1 is LGHNA, CDR2 YSLEER. The CDR3 nucleotides are TGCGCCAGCAGCCAAGATCTAGGAACAGCGCAATTGCAGTACTTC. This gives the protein CASSQDLGTAQLQYF.

This clone was detected only once. The V call is TRBV7-2, the J call TRBJ2-5, with D tentatively TRBD2 (6 bases). CDR1 and CDR2 from the germline V gene are SGHTA and FQGNSA. CDR3 length equals 14 residues. The V end lost 1 base, the J end lost 5 bases, and 11 bases lay between the germline ends. CDR3 residues: CASSLGAGRETQYF. The DNA of the CDR3 is TGTGCCAGCAGCTTAGGGGCAGGGAGGGAGACCCAGTACTTC.

This clone showed up just a few times. The J gene is TRBJ2-5, the V gene TRBV19; 7 bases are a match to TRBD1. Trimming cost V 3 bases and J 2 bases; bases outside gene matches: 9. This CDR3 region has 16 residues. Germline V gene lookup returns CDR1 LNHDA and CDR2 SQIVND (reference sequence). CDR3 residues: CASSIDPRRGQETQYF. The CDR3 DNA is TGTGCCAGTAGTATTGACCCGCGCAGGGGGCAAGAGACCCAGTACTTC. The variable domain in full, completed from reference TRBV19 and TRBJ2-5, reads DGGITQSPKYLFRKEGQNVTLSCEQNLNHDAMYWYRQDPGQGLRLIYYSQIVNDFQKGDIAEGYSVSREKKESFPLTVTSAQKNPTAFYLCASSIDPRRGQETQYFGPGTRLLVL.

V is TRBV7-9 and J is TRBJ2-7; 10 bases match TRBD1. Per the germline V gene, CDR1 is SEHNR and CDR2 is FQNEAQ (reference sequence). The CDR3 totals 16 residues. V shed 5 bases and J 0 bases; nucleotides not matched to a gene: 7. The CDR3 spells CASSGRTGGSSYEQYF. CDR3 sequence (DNA): TGTGCCAGCAGCGGTCGGACAGGGGGGTCCTCCTACGAGCAGTACTTC.

This clone has only one observation. The chain uses TRBV4-1 and TRBJ2-6, with a weak D call TRBD1 (5 bases). This CDR3 is 17 amino acids long. Per germline, CDR1 MGHRA and CDR2 YSYEKL. Trimming removed 5 bases from V and 0 bases from J, with 14 bases in between. CDR3 sequence reads: CASSTGFSGSGANVLTF. In DNA, the CDR3 is TGCGCCAGCAGCACAGGCTTCAGTGGCTCTGGGGCCAACGTCCTGACTTTC.

V gene TRBV7-2 combines with J gene TRBJ2-2; 9 bases are a match to TRBD2. The CDR3 has 13 amino acids. Trimming took 6 bases from V and 8 from J; bases not matched to a gene: 4. CDR1 SGHTA and CDR2 FQGNSA come from the germline V gene. In DNA form, the CDR3 reads TGTGCCAGCAGGCGGGGGGGAATGGGGGAGCTGTTTTTT. Its translation is CASRRGGMGELFF.

V usage is TRBV21-1 and J usage is TRBJ2-3; TRBD1 is the table's D call and was not checked against the DNA. TRBV21-1 is a recognized pseudogene. CDR3 length equals 15 residues. In DNA form, the CDR3 reads TGTGCCAGCAGCCCTCAGGGGGTCATCACAGATACGCAGTATTTT. Its protein product is CASSPQGVITDTQYF.

Only a few counts were recorded for this clone. The chain joins TRBV6-5 to TRBJ2-5; 7 nucleotides agree with TRBD2. The CDR3 has 14 residues. Trimming removed 6 bases from V and 5 bases from J; junction bases left unmatched: 9. Germline V lookup: CDR1 MNHEY, CDR2 SVGAGI. CDR3 DNA sequence: TGTGCCAGCAGCGCTACCCAGGGAGGGGAGACCCAGTACTTC. It is translated as CASSATQGGETQYF.

The chain combines TRBV11-2 with TRBJ2-3; D is uncertain. Trimming removed 6 bases at V and 5 bases at J, with 6 bases between. CDR1 is SGHAT and CDR2 is FQNNGV in the germline V gene. This CDR3 comprises 11 residues. CDR3 protein: CASRHEDTQYF. In DNA, the CDR3 is TGTGCCAGCAGGCATGAAGATACGCAGTATTTT.

This clone has a handful of counts. The chain joins TRBV14 to TRBJ1-1; D uncertain. CDR1 and CDR2 from the germline V gene are SGHDN and FVKESK. Trimming took 1 base from V and 6 from J, leaving 12 bases between them. This CDR3 region has 14 residues. The CDR3 sequence is CASSQAAGRAEAFF. The CDR3 DNA reads as TGTGCCAGCAGCCAAGCGGCTGGTAGGGCTGAAGCTTTCTTT.

V usage is TRBV6-5 and J usage is TRBJ2-5; D may correspond to TRBD1 or TRBD2 (7 bases each). Germline-derived CDR1 and CDR2 are MNHEY and SVGAGI. Trimming cost V 4 bases and J 4 bases, with 13 bases left between them. The length of the CDR3 is 14 residues. The DNA of the CDR3 is TGTGCCAGCAGTTCCAGGGGGGGCCGAGAGACCCAGTACTTC. Translation gives CASSSRGGRETQYF.

This clone has just a few counts. J is TRBJ1-2 and V is TRBV20-1; the D gene is possibly TRBD1 (6 bases). The CDR3 sequence is 11 residues long. V lost 6 bases and J lost 8, with 13 bases in between. From germline, CDR1 is DFQATT and CDR2 SNEGSKA (reference sequence). The CDR3 region is CSAQQGFGYTF. The CDR3 DNA reads as TGCAGTGCCCAACAGGGATTCGGCTACACCTTC.

This clone was observed a single time. The chain links TRBV5-1 to TRBJ2-3; a weak D match, TRBD2 (5 bases). The CDR3 is 17 residues long. The V gene lost 4 bases and the J gene lost 4 bases, with 22 bases spanning the gap. Germline loops: CDR1 SGHRS, CDR2 YFSETQ. The CDR3 region is CASSTPRGSKRADTQYF. The CDR3, as DNA: TGCGCCAGCAGCACACCTCGCGGGTCCAAAAGGGCAGATACGCAGTATTTT.

J is TRBJ2-5 and V is TRBV6-1, with D tentatively TRBD1 (7 bases). Germline values: CDR1 MNHNS, CDR2 SASEGT. The CDR3 totals 14 residues. V gave up 6 bases and J gave up 3 bases, with 14 bases separating them. The CDR3 loop reads CASRRGDREETQYF. CDR3 coding DNA: TGTGCCAGCAGGAGGGGGGACAGAGAAGAGACCCAGTACTTC.

The chain is built from TRBV2 and TRBJ2-2; TRBD1 agrees at 9 bases. The CDR3 spans 18 residues. J gave up 1 base and V 2 bases, and 8 bases lay outside the gene matches. CDR1 and CDR2 (germline): SNHLY, FYNNEI. The DNA of the CDR3 is TGTGCCAGCAGTGAAACCTCCCCGGGACAGGGGAACACCGGGGAGCTGTTTTTT. Translated, it gives CASSETSPGQGNTGELFF.